This TCR beta chain comes out of a study of tumor and adjacent non-tumor tissue in lung cancer. Study in general: Patients comprised approximately eleven adenocarcinoma, a couple of squamous cell carcinoma and 1 small cell lung cancer. The patients, around 10 men and 4 or 5 women, were 31 to 76 with stage I to III disease. Each sample yielded 4 million to 5 million productive TCRbeta reads on average.

From its first to its last residue, the CDR3 has 14 amino acids. This sample's RNA came from whole unsorted tissue. Donors were chemotherapy-naive, newly diagnosed lung cancer surgical patients in China, August–late 2014. A modified ARM-PCR protocol with three rounds of nested PCR amplified TCRbeta. TCRdb passed the multiplex PCR reads through MiXCR, listing each CDR3 protein once. Of 71,000 or so distinct CDR3 sequences listed, 75% to 90% are singletons. As regards this clonotype: The CDR3 does not close with the conserved phenylalanine or tryptophan, likely indicating a read error. The limits of the CDR3 on the DNA are not certain, so only TCRdb's listed CDR3 is given.

The chain couples TRBV12-3 or TRBV12-4 to TRBJ2-5; the table's D call, TRBD1, has no DNA check behind it. The sequenced sample consisted of lung tumor tissue. This receptor was obtained from a woman aged 45 to 65 with non-small cell lung cancer. This CDR3 reads CASSLPGAFETQNS.